This T cell receptor (beta chain) was recorded in a study of blood T cells in healthy people across ages. At the level of the study: Template switching retrieved approximately one barcoded beta molecule for each two T cells. Findings of the study overall: Relative to aged donors, long-lived donors carried more naive CD4+ cells and displayed higher diversity.

This clonotype has only a few counts. What it binds is unknown. Germline CDR1 and CDR2: SGHVS and FNYEAQ. Trimming took 1 base from V and 0 from J; bases not matched to a gene: 5. This CDR3 spans 16 amino acids. PBMCs, at least 6.5 million per sample, were isolated. Together with a sample-barcoded 5' primer, a J-beta primer mix was included in a second PCR lasting roughly 6 to 12 cycles. TCRdb re-analysed the 5' RACE reads in MiXCR, keeping a single row per CDR3 protein. The table lists 500,000 to 650,000 distinct CDR3 sequences, about a quarter of them singletons. These data were also reused for a study on T cells of mothers and their children. Turning to that study: Material was donated by three healthy Caucasian mothers and their six children.

The source material was blood. V and J are TRBV7-6 and TRBJ1-1, with 7 bases that match TRBD1. The sequence was obtained from a boy between 2 and 15 years old in good health. The DNA of the CDR3 is TGTGCCAGCAGCTTAGGGCAGGGGGGCATGAACACTGAAGCTTTCTTT. Translation gives CASSLGQGGMNTEAFF.